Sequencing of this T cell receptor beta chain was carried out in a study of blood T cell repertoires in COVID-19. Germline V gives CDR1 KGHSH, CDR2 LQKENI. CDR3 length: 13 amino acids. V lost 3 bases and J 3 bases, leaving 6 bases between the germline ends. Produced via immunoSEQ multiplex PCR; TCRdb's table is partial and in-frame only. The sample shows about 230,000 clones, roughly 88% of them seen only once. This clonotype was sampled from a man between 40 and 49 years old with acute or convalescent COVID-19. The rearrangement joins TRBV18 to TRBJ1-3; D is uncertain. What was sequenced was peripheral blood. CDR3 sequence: CASSPEGGNTIYF. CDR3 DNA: TGTGCCAGCTCACCGGAGGGTGGAAACACCATATATTTT.